This is a list of T cell receptor beta chains from one sample in a study of neurological immune-mediated disorders. TCRdb recomputed calls from the 5' RACE reads with MiXCR, one row per CDR3 protein. Here the sample spans about 55,000 distinct CDR3 sequences, over 4% being singletons. What was sequenced was PBMCs. Source of these receptors: a man between 45 and 60 years old with multiple sclerosis. Each CDR3 is given without its conserved first and last residue. Each record gives: V gene, J gene, CDR3 protein.

TRBV20-1	TRBJ1-5	SARVRDPRQPQH
TRBV2	TRBJ2-3	ASSELAGGTDTQY
TRBV7-9	TRBJ2-3	ASSRGDTSADTQY
TRBV28	TRBJ2-7	ASSPHETVWRYEQY
TRBV7-9	TRBJ1-4	ASSLEAANEKLF
TRBV5-1	TRBJ2-7	ASSSGTGVYEQY
TRBV6-5	TRBJ2-6	ASSYERDTRGGSANVLT
TRBV3-1	TRBJ1-6	ASSPGGFGSPLH
TRBV24-1	TRBJ2-3	ATSDPTGTDTQY
TRBV7-9	TRBJ2-1	ASRGGYGYNEQF
TRBV7-9	TRBJ2-7	ASSPRGGYEQY
TRBV20-1	TRBJ2-3	SAEGLVLGTDTQY
TRBV7-9	TRBJ2-2	ASSLGTGDTGELF
TRBV20-1	TRBJ1-1	SAGWDKDTEAF
TRBV7-9	TRBJ1-5	ASGTSSNQPQH
TRBV13	TRBJ2-1	ASSLSGSISYNEQF
TRBV12-3/TRBV12-4	TRBJ2-1	ASRSPGQSYNEQF
TRBV24-1	TRBJ2-2	ATSDFGGPTGELF
TRBV27	TRBJ2-7	ASMTERLGEQY
TRBV7-6	TRBJ2-3	ASSLGAGPSTDTQY
TRBV5-6	TRBJ1-5	ASSLGVSNQPQH
TRBV20-1	TRBJ2-1	SASDTVTQWTGTYNEQF
TRBV12-3/TRBV12-4	TRBJ1-5	ASSFGATSQPQH
TRBV3-1	TRBJ1-1	ASSQGPGETGMNTEAF
TRBV7-8	TRBJ1-1	ASSSHRQGTEAF
TRBV7-8	TRBJ2-5	ASSLMAGGPRETQY
TRBV6-2/TRBV6-3	TRBJ2-3	ASSTRGLGTDTQY
TRBV5-1	TRBJ1-6	ASSLASGPDSPLH
TRBV3-1	TRBJ2-1	ASSQDRVGALYNEQF
TRBV12-3/TRBV12-4	TRBJ1-5	ASSPGGDQPQH
TRBV7-2	TRBJ1-2	ASSLGTGFIGYT
TRBV6-6	TRBJ2-7	ASSYSRDRSSYEQY
TRBV20-1	TRBJ2-3	SAPRGGGSDTQY
TRBV20-1	TRBJ2-3	SATRPGVGTDTQY
TRBV20-1	TRBJ2-6	SARPGYGANVLT
TRBV4-1	TRBJ1-4	ASSQGVLEKLF
TRBV29-1	TRBJ1-1	SVGGVVNTEAF
TRBV12-3/TRBV12-4	TRBJ2-7	ASRRGLSYEQY
TRBV12-3/TRBV12-4	TRBJ2-7	ASSTTGPEQY
TRBV15	TRBJ2-5	ATSRGIKGGDETQY
TRBV28	TRBJ1-4	ASSAGGIVVNEKLF
TRBV5-1	TRBJ2-1	ASSPGLGANEQF
TRBV27	TRBJ2-5	ASSLLNSGGARETQY
TRBV7-9	TRBJ1-1	ASSPNTHRVWGLNTEAF
TRBV3-1	TRBJ2-5	ASSQVTSGGVYEETQY
TRBV20-1	TRBJ2-7	SAPLLPGQDGEQY
TRBV9	TRBJ2-7	ASSNSKTTSGSTYEQY
TRBV5-1	TRBJ1-5	ASSLASDQPQN
TRBV20-1	TRBJ1-1	SAVPRDKNTEAF